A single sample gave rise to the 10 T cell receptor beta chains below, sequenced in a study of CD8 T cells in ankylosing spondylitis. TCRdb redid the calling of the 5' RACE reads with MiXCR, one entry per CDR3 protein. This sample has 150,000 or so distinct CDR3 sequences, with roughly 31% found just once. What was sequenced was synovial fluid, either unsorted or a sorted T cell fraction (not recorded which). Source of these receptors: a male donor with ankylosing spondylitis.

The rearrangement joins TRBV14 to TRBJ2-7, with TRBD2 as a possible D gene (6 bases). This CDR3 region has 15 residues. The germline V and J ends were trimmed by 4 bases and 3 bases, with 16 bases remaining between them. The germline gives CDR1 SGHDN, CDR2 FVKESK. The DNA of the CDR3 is TGTGCCAGCAGCCTCCGGGACTGGGGAAACTACGAGCAGTACTTC. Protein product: CASSLRDWGNYEQYF.

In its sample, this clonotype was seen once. The chain's CDR3 is CASSHRGGPANSEAFF. The CDR3 DNA sequence: TGCGCCAGCAGCCACCGGGGGGGGCCAGCTAACTCTGAAGCTTTCTTT. V is TRBV4-3 and J is TRBJ1-1; a weak D match, TRBD1 (6 bases). Germline V gene sequence: CDR1 LGHNA, CDR2 YSLEER. The CDR3 loop spans 16 amino acids. The germline V and J ends were trimmed by 3 bases and 6 bases, with 20 bases remaining between them.

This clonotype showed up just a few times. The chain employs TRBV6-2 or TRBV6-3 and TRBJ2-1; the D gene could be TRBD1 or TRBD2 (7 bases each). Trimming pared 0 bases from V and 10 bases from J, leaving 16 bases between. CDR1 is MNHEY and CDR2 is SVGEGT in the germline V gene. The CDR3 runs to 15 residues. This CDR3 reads CASSYSGTAGWEQFF. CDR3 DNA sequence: TGTGCCAGCAGTTACTCTGGGACAGCGGGATGGGAGCAGTTCTTC.

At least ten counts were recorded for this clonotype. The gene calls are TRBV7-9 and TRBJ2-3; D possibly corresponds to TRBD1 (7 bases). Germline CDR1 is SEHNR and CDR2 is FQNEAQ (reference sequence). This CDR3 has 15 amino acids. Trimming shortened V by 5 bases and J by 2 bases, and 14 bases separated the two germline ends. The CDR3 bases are TGTGCCAGCAGCCCAGGGGGGACAGTCACAGATACGCAGTATTTT. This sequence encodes CASSPGGTVTDTQYF.

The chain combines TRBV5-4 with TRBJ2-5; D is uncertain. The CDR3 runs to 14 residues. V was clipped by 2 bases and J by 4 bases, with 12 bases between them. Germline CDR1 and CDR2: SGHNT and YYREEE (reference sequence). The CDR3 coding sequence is TGTGCCAGCAGCTTAAGACAACCGGGAGAGACCCAGTACTTC. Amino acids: CASSLRQPGETQYF.

The CDR3 DNA reads TGTGCCAGCAGTTTTGGGTCGGGAGGGCCACGCGAGCAGTACTTC. It is translated as CASSFGSGGPREQYF. The V call is TRBV28, the J call TRBJ2-7, with 8 bases lining up with TRBD2. The CDR3 spans 15 residues. V shed 3 bases, J shed 6 bases, and the junction held 10 bases outside the gene matches. CDR1 and CDR2 from the germline V gene are MDHEN and SYDVKM.

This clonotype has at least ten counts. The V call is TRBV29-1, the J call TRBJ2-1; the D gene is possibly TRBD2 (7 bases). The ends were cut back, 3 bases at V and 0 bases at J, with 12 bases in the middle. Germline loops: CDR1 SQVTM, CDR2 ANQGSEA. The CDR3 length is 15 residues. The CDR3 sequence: CSVDTGGGSYNEQFF. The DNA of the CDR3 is TGCAGCGTTGATACGGGGGGCGGCTCCTACAATGAGCAGTTCTTC.

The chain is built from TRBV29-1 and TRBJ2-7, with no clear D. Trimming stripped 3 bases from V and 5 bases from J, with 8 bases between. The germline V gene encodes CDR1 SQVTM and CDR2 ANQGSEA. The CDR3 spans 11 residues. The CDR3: CSVDKGHEQYF. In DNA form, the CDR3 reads TGCAGCGTTGACAAGGGCCACGAGCAGTACTTC.

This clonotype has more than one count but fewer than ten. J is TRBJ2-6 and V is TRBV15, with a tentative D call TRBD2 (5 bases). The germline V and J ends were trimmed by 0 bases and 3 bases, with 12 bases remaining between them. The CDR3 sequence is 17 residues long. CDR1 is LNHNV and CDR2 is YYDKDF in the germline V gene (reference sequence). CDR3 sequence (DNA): TGTGCCACCAGCAGAGATGTGAGGGTAGTTGGGGCCAACGTCCTGACTTTC. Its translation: CATSRDVRVVGANVLTF.

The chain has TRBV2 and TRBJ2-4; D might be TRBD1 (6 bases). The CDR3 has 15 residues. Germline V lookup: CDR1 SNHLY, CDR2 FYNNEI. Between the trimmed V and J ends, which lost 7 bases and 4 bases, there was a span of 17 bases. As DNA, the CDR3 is TGTGCCAGCACCCTAGGGGGTCTAGCTAAAAACATTCAGTACTTC. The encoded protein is CASTLGGLAKNIQYF.